A selection of T cell receptor beta chains follows, all from one sample in a study of Tregs in tolerant kidney transplant recipients. Generated by immunoSEQ multiplex PCR, the TCRdb table keeps only in-frame clones and is missing some. The table includes roughly 14,000 clones, around 90% detected once. Material: CD8+ T cells from blood. These receptor sequences come from a human donor in good health. Both conserved end residues are part of each CDR3. The D gene is left open where the match is weak. Clone size is shown for a subset of rows, as once, few, many or a class of expanded clone.

j_call: TRBJ1-1
v_call: TRBV5-6
d_call: NA
clone_size: NA
cdr3_nt: TGTGCCAGCAGCTTAGGCCAGATTGAAGCTTTCTTT
cdr3_aa: CASSLGQIEAFF

j_call: TRBJ2-1
v_call: TRBV6-5
d_call: NA
clone_size: NA
cdr3_nt: TGTGCCAGCAGTTACTCGGGCTACCGAGCGCACAATGAGCAGTTCTTC
cdr3_aa: CASSYSGYRAHNEQFF

j_call: TRBJ2-3
v_call: TRBV4-3
d_call: TRBD2
clone_size: NA
cdr3_nt: TGCGCCAGCAGCCAAGATGGGGGAGGGATAGGAGATACGCAGTATTTT
cdr3_aa: CASSQDGGGIGDTQYF

j_call: TRBJ2-5
v_call: TRBV2
d_call: NA
clone_size: NA
cdr3_nt: TGTGCCAGCAGTGTACCAACAGGGTCTGGGGAGACCCAGTACTTC
cdr3_aa: CASSVPTGSGETQYF

j_call: TRBJ2-1
v_call: TRBV12-5
d_call: NA
clone_size: NA
cdr3_nt: TGTGCTAGTGGTTTCCGAGGACTATACAATGAGCAGTTCTTC
cdr3_aa: CASGFRGLYNEQFF

j_call: TRBJ2-1
v_call: TRBV19
d_call: NA
clone_size: once
cdr3_nt: TGTGCCAGTAGTATGGTCAAGGGGATGGGGAATGATGAGCAGTTCTTC
cdr3_aa: CASSMVKGMGNDEQFF

j_call: TRBJ2-1
v_call: TRBV9
d_call: TRBD2
clone_size: NA
cdr3_nt: TGTGCCAGCAGCGTAGGGAGCGGGGGGCCCTACAATGAGCAGTTCTTC
cdr3_aa: CASSVGSGGPYNEQFF

j_call: TRBJ1-1
v_call: TRBV11-2
d_call: NA
clone_size: NA
cdr3_nt: TGTGCCAGCAGCTTAGAGCTCTCCGGTGAAGCTTTCTTT
cdr3_aa: CASSLELSGEAFF

j_call: TRBJ1-2
v_call: TRBV2
d_call: NA
clone_size: NA
cdr3_nt: TGTGCCAGCAGGCGGCAGGGAATAGTGAATGGCTACACCTTC
cdr3_aa: CASRRQGIVNGYTF

j_call: TRBJ2-7
v_call: TRBV29-1
d_call: NA
clone_size: NA
cdr3_nt: TGCAGCGTTGAGACCGGTTACGAGCAGTACTTC
cdr3_aa: CSVETGYEQYF

j_call: TRBJ1-4
v_call: TRBV5-1
d_call: TRBD1
clone_size: NA
cdr3_nt: TGCGCCAGCCGTCGGTGGACAGGGCCTAATGAAAAACTGTTTTTT
cdr3_aa: CASRRWTGPNEKLFF

j_call: TRBJ2-7
v_call: TRBV7-8
d_call: TRBD1
clone_size: NA
cdr3_nt: TGTGCCAGCAGCTCAGGACCGGGACAGGGCTACGAGCAGTACTTC
cdr3_aa: CASSSGPGQGYEQYF

j_call: TRBJ1-2
v_call: TRBV30
d_call: TRBD1
clone_size: NA
cdr3_nt: TGTGCCTGGCATACAGGACAGGGGGCTGATGGCTACACCTTC
cdr3_aa: CAWHTGQGADGYTF

j_call: TRBJ2-3
v_call: TRBV5-1
d_call: NA
clone_size: NA
cdr3_nt: TGCGCCAGCAGCTTGGTGTCGGGGCCCACAGATACGCAGTATTTT
cdr3_aa: CASSLVSGPTDTQYF

j_call: TRBJ2-2
v_call: TRBV6-5
d_call: NA
clone_size: NA
cdr3_nt: TGTGCCAGCAGTTACTCAGGGGGAAACACCGGGGAGCTGTTTTTT
cdr3_aa: CASSYSGGNTGELFF

j_call: TRBJ2-5
v_call: TRBV7-9
d_call: NA
clone_size: NA
cdr3_nt: TGTGCCAACTCGGATCAGGGGGGTGCAGAGACCCAGTACTTC
cdr3_aa: CANSDQGGAETQYF

j_call: TRBJ2-3
v_call: TRBV7-2
d_call: NA
clone_size: NA
cdr3_nt: TGTGCCAGCAGCTCATTCGCCACATATACGCAGTATTTT
cdr3_aa: CASSSFATYTQYF

j_call: TRBJ2-7
v_call: TRBV7-8
d_call: TRBD2
clone_size: NA
cdr3_nt: TGTGCCAGCAGCCGCCGGGGGGGAGGGAGCTCCTACGAGCAGTACTTC
cdr3_aa: CASSRRGGGSSYEQYF

j_call: TRBJ2-3
v_call: TRBV7-9
d_call: NA
clone_size: NA
cdr3_nt: TGTGCCAGCAGCTTAGGGGAACCTAGCACAGATACGCAGTATTTT
cdr3_aa: CASSLGEPSTDTQYF

j_call: TRBJ2-5
v_call: TRBV6-6
d_call: NA
clone_size: NA
cdr3_nt: TGTGCCAGTAAGACGGGGCAAGAGACCCAGTACTTC
cdr3_aa: CASKTGQETQYF

j_call: TRBJ1-2
v_call: TRBV10-2
d_call: NA
clone_size: NA
cdr3_nt: TGCGCCAGCAGTGAGTCGTTCGCGTATGGCTACACCTTC
cdr3_aa: CASSESFAYGYTF

j_call: TRBJ2-1
v_call: TRBV7-6
d_call: NA
clone_size: NA
cdr3_nt: TGTGCCAGCAGCTTAGTTATTGGCCCGTGGAATGAGCAGTTCTTC
cdr3_aa: CASSLVIGPWNEQFF

j_call: TRBJ2-7
v_call: TRBV5-4
d_call: TRBD2
clone_size: NA
cdr3_nt: TGTGCCAGCAGCGACGGGGACTACCGTCACTACGAGCAGTACTTC
cdr3_aa: CASSDGDYRHYEQYF

j_call: TRBJ2-3
v_call: TRBV7-9
d_call: NA
clone_size: NA
cdr3_nt: TGTGCCAGCACCTTTTCGGGGGCTAGCAGCACAGATACGCAGTATTTT
cdr3_aa: CASTFSGASSTDTQYF

j_call: TRBJ2-5
v_call: TRBV4-2
d_call: TRBD1
clone_size: NA
cdr3_nt: TGTGCCAGCAGCCATCCATTGGGGGGGACAGGGCAAGAGACCCAGTACTTC
cdr3_aa: CASSHPLGGTGQETQYF

j_call: TRBJ1-1
v_call: TRBV7-9
d_call: NA
clone_size: NA
cdr3_nt: TGTGCCAGCAGCTTAGACAGGAACACTGAAGCTTTCTTT
cdr3_aa: CASSLDRNTEAFF

j_call: TRBJ1-1
v_call: TRBV6-8
d_call: NA
clone_size: NA
cdr3_nt: TGTGCCAGCAGTTATCCCGGTGGAGCTTTCTTT
cdr3_aa: CASSYPGGAFF

j_call: TRBJ2-2
v_call: TRBV7-6
d_call: NA
clone_size: NA
cdr3_nt: TGTGCCAGCAGCTTGGGGCAGGAGGGGGCCTTCATCGGGGAGCTGTTTTTT
cdr3_aa: CASSLGQEGAFIGELFF

j_call: TRBJ2-5
v_call: TRBV4-2
d_call: NA
clone_size: few
cdr3_nt: TGTGCCAGCAGCCAAGACCTGGGGTGGTGGTGGGGGGAGACCCAGTACTTC
cdr3_aa: CASSQDLGWWWGETQYF

j_call: TRBJ2-2
v_call: TRBV4-1
d_call: TRBD1
clone_size: NA
cdr3_nt: TGCGCCAGCAGCCAAGCGCAACAGGGGGGAGCCGGGGAGCTGTTTTTT
cdr3_aa: CASSQAQQGGAGELFF

j_call: TRBJ1-3
v_call: TRBV10-1
d_call: TRBD1
clone_size: NA
cdr3_nt: TGCGCCAGTCCAAAAGGACAGGTCTCTGGAAACACCATATATTTT
cdr3_aa: CASPKGQVSGNTIYF

j_call: TRBJ2-7
v_call: TRBV5-1
d_call: NA
clone_size: NA
cdr3_nt: TGCGCCAGCAGCTTGAACAGGGATCGGTACTTC
cdr3_aa: CASSLNRDRYF

j_call: TRBJ2-7
v_call: TRBV7-9
d_call: NA
clone_size: NA
cdr3_nt: TGTGCCAGCAGCCCTCAGAGCGGAGTCTACGAGCAGTACTTC
cdr3_aa: CASSPQSGVYEQYF

j_call: TRBJ1-2
v_call: TRBV9
d_call: NA
clone_size: NA
cdr3_nt: TGTGCCAGCAGCGTAGGGGCGGGGCCCGGGAGTGGTGGCTACACCTTC
cdr3_aa: CASSVGAGPGSGGYTF

j_call: TRBJ2-5
v_call: TRBV7-2
d_call: NA
clone_size: once
cdr3_nt: TGTGCCAGCAGCGCAGGGGGGCAAGAGACCCAGTACTTC
cdr3_aa: CASSAGGQETQYF

j_call: TRBJ1-2
v_call: TRBV7-6
d_call: NA
clone_size: NA
cdr3_nt: TGTGCCAGCAGCCCCACTATTGTTAGTGGTCGCCGTGGCTACACCTTC
cdr3_aa: CASSPTIVSGRRGYTF

j_call: TRBJ1-5
v_call: TRBV4-1
d_call: NA
clone_size: NA
cdr3_nt: TGCGCCAGCAGCCAAGAAGAGACAGCCACCTATCAGCCCCAGCATTTT
cdr3_aa: CASSQEETATYQPQHF

j_call: TRBJ2-1
v_call: TRBV7-8
d_call: NA
clone_size: once
cdr3_nt: TGTGCCACCGAGAGGGCGCTCAGGGGCGCTGGGTTCAATGAGCAGTTCTTC
cdr3_aa: CATERALRGAGFNEQFF

j_call: TRBJ2-2
v_call: TRBV9
d_call: TRBD1
clone_size: NA
cdr3_nt: TGTGCCAGCAAAAGGACAGGCCGGAACACCGGGGAGCTGTTTTTT
cdr3_aa: CASKRTGRNTGELFF

j_call: TRBJ2-7
v_call: TRBV6-1
d_call: NA
clone_size: NA
cdr3_nt: TGTGCCAGTCGAGCAGTTGCCTCCTACGAGCAGTACTTC
cdr3_aa: CASRAVASYEQYF

j_call: TRBJ1-3
v_call: TRBV4-3
d_call: NA
clone_size: NA
cdr3_nt: TGCGCCAGCAGCCAAGTCGGACCCCTAAACACCATATATTTT
cdr3_aa: CASSQVGPLNTIYF

j_call: TRBJ2-7
v_call: TRBV9
d_call: NA
clone_size: NA
cdr3_nt: TGTGCCAGCAGCGTTGGGGGAATGACGCGGGAGCAGTACTTC
cdr3_aa: CASSVGGMTREQYF

j_call: TRBJ1-2
v_call: TRBV6-5
d_call: NA
clone_size: NA
cdr3_nt: TGTGCCAGCAGTTCGGGCCGTTACAGGGACGGTCGCGGCTACACCTTC
cdr3_aa: CASSSGRYRDGRGYTF

j_call: TRBJ1-5
v_call: TRBV29-1
d_call: NA
clone_size: NA
cdr3_nt: TGCAGCGTTGAAATGGGGGATAGCAATCAGCCCCAGCATTTT
cdr3_aa: CSVEMGDSNQPQHF

j_call: TRBJ2-5
v_call: TRBV5-6
d_call: TRBD2
clone_size: NA
cdr3_nt: TGTGCCAGCAGCTCCGTCGTAGGACTAGCGGGAACCTTACAAGAGACCCAGTACTTC
cdr3_aa: CASSSVVGLAGTLQETQYF

j_call: TRBJ2-5
v_call: TRBV19
d_call: TRBD1
clone_size: NA
cdr3_nt: TGTGCCACAAATTCAGGGGGTGAGACCCAGTACTTC
cdr3_aa: CATNSGGETQYF

j_call: TRBJ2-2
v_call: TRBV27
d_call: NA
clone_size: NA
cdr3_nt: TGTGCCAGCAGTTTACTGGGACTGAACCGGGAGCTGTTTTTT
cdr3_aa: CASSLLGLNRELFF

j_call: TRBJ1-1
v_call: TRBV27
d_call: TRBD1
clone_size: few
cdr3_nt: TGTGCCAGCAGGATCTCAGGGGGCCGGACTGAAGCTTTCTTT
cdr3_aa: CASRISGGRTEAFF

j_call: TRBJ1-5
v_call: TRBV27
d_call: NA
clone_size: NA
cdr3_nt: TGTGCCAGCAGTTTCTATAGCAATCAGCCCCAGCATTTT
cdr3_aa: CASSFYSNQPQHF

j_call: TRBJ1-2
v_call: TRBV29-1
d_call: NA
clone_size: NA
cdr3_nt: TGCAGCGTTGAAAGGGACCGGAGTTATGGCTACACCTTC
cdr3_aa: CSVERDRSYGYTF

j_call: TRBJ2-1
v_call: TRBV5-4
d_call: NA
clone_size: NA
cdr3_nt: TGTGCCAGCACCGTGGGGGCCTACAATGAGCAGTTCTTC
cdr3_aa: CASTVGAYNEQFF